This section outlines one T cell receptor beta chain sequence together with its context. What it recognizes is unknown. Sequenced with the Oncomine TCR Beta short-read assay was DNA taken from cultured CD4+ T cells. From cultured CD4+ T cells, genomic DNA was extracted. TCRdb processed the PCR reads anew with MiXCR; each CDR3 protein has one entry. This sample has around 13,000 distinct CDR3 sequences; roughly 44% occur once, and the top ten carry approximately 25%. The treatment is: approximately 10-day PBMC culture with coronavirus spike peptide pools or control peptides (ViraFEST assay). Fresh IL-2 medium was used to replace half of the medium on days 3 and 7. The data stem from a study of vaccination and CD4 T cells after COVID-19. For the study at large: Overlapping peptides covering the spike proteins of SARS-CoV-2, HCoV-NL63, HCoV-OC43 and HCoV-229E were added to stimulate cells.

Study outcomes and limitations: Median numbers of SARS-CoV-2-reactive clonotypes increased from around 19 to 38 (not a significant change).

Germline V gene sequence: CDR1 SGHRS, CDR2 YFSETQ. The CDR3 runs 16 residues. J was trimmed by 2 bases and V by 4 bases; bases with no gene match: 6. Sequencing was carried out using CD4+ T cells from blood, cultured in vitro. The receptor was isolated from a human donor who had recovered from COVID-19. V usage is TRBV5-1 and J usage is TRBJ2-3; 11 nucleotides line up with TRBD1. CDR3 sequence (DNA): TGCGCCAGCAGCCCCGGACAGGGGGCGCCCACAGATACGCAGTATTTT. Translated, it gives CASSPGQGAPTDTQYF.